The T cell receptor (beta chain) under discussion was sequenced for a study of shared clonotypes between healthy human individuals. General study results and limits: Non-shared clonotypes had lower generation probabilities than those shared by all four donors.

Naive CD8 cells comprised CD45RO-negative, CCR7-positively selected cells, excluding terminally differentiated effector memory CD45RA+ cells. As to this clone: The antigen is not known.

The CDR3 runs to 13 residues. The trim removed 4 bases at V and 15 bases at J, leaving 9 bases unmatched. In germline, CDR1 is SGDLS, CDR2 YYNGEE. Using immunoSEQ multiplex PCR, the repertoire was profiled, and TCRdb retains in-frame clones only, with some absent. The sample includes about 700,000 clones, around 90% of them seen just once. The chain recombines TRBV9 with TRBJ2-1, with 11 positions matching TRBD2. Source material: naive CD8+ T cells sorted from blood. This clonotype was sampled from a man aged 25-45 years in good health. CDR3 protein: CASSPGLAAGGFF. The CDR3 nucleotides are TGTGCCAGCAGCCCGGGACTAGCGGCAGGTGGGTTCTTC.